Each of the 21 T cell receptor beta chains below was sequenced from the same sample in a study of OX40 agonist ivuxolimab in advanced cancers. Using immunoSEQ multiplex PCR, the repertoire was profiled, and TCRdb retains in-frame clones only, with some absent. The repertoire holds 99,000 or so clones, with 90% to 95% as singletons. Sequenced here: CD4+ or CD8+ T cells sorted from blood, sampled in a trial of the OX40 agonist ivuxolimab. The receptor set was obtained from an adult with an advanced solid tumor such as melanoma, head and neck, liver or kidney cancer.

The chain is built from TRBV10-1 and TRBJ2-3; TRBD1 might be the D (6 bases). Trimming cost V 5 bases and J 0 bases, with 15 bases left between them. CDR1 and CDR2 (germline): WNHNN, SYGVQD (reference sequence). CDR3 size: 16 residues. CDR3 sequence reads: CASSPGQTYSTDTQYF. CDR3 DNA sequence: TGCGCCAGCAGTCCCGGACAGACCTATAGCACAGATACGCAGTATTTT.

The CDR3 DNA sequence: TGTGCCAGCTCCCGGGACCCGACAAGCAATGAGCAGTTCTTC. Its translation is CASSRDPTSNEQFF. The rearrangement joins TRBV11-3 to TRBJ2-1; D possibly matches TRBD1 or TRBD2 (5 bases each). Germline V gives CDR1 SGHNT, CDR2 YENEEA. The V and J ends lost 8 bases and 6 bases respectively, with 17 bases between them. This CDR3 comprises 14 residues.

This clone occurred once. The genes are TRBV2 and TRBJ2-4; TRBD1 or TRBD2 may be the D gene (6 bases each). This CDR3 region has 19 residues. Trimming took off 6 bases at V and 6 bases at J, with 30 bases between the two ends. Germline CDR1 SNHLY, CDR2 FYNNEI. The CDR3 DNA follows: TGTGCCAGCAGGACGGAGGGCTACGGGGGCGAAATGTCACCAAACATTCAGTACTTC. It yields the protein CASRTEGYGGEMSPNIQYF.

The chain is built from TRBV7-9 and TRBJ2-2; 11 nucleotides align to TRBD2. This CDR3 spans 16 amino acids. J gave up 1 base and V 4 bases, and 2 bases lay outside the gene matches. Per the germline V gene, CDR1 is SEHNR and CDR2 is FQNEAQ (reference sequence). The CDR3 DNA sequence: TGTGCCAGCAGCTACCTAGCGGGAGGGAACACCGGGGAGCTGTTTTTT. Protein product: CASSYLAGGNTGELFF.

The table lists this clone with a few counts. The V and J genes are TRBV30 and TRBJ1-5, with a tentative D call TRBD1 (6 bases). Trimming cost V 3 bases and J 3 bases, with 15 bases left between them. The CDR3 consists of 15 residues. CDR1 is GTSNPN and CDR2 is SVGIG in the germline V gene (reference sequence). CDR3 nucleotides: TGTGCCTGGAGAGGGCCCACAGGGCCCAATCAGCCCCAGCATTTT. It specifies CAWRGPTGPNQPQHF.

The chain carries TRBV5-4 and TRBJ2-7; no definite D call. This CDR3 comprises 15 residues. The germline V gene encodes CDR1 SGHNT and CDR2 YYREEE (reference sequence). V shed 0 bases and J shed 1 base, with 11 bases lying between them. CDR3 region: CASSLGTMGSYEQYF. The CDR3 DNA is TGTGCCAGCAGCTTGGGAACTATGGGGTCCTACGAGCAGTACTTC.

The gene calls are TRBV6-5 and TRBJ2-3, with TRBD1 matching over 9 bases. J lost 7 bases, V lost 6 bases, and 11 bases had no gene match. Looked up from germline, CDR1 is MNHEY and CDR2 is SVGAGI. The CDR3 consists of 15 residues. CDR3 sequence (DNA): TGTGCCAGCAGCTCCACCGGGACAGGGACATATACGCAGTATTTT. It encodes CASSSTGTGTYTQYF.

This chain uses TRBV19 with TRBJ1-5, with D hard to call. CDR3 length equals 17 residues. CDR1 and CDR2 (germline): LNHDA, SQIVND (reference sequence). V was shortened by 5 bases and J by 0 bases, with 17 bases between the two germline ends. DNA of the CDR3: TGTGCCAGTAGTGTCTCCTCACACAGTTATAGCAATCAGCCCCAGCATTTT. Translated: CASSVSSHSYSNQPQHF.

The chain is built from TRBV6-1 and TRBJ2-1; TRBD2 matches at 7 bases. The CDR3 runs 17 residues. The V and J ends lost 1 base and 7 bases, in that order; junction bases with no gene match: 13. Germline V gene lookup returns CDR1 MNHNS and CDR2 SASEGT. CDR3 in amino acids: CASSEGNWGRDGNEQFF. CDR3 bases: TGTGCCAGCAGTGAAGGCAATTGGGGGAGGGATGGAAATGAGCAGTTCTTC.

The J gene is TRBJ2-7, the V gene TRBV5-8, with D possibly being TRBD1 (5 bases). V dropped 0 bases and J dropped 3 bases, with 7 bases sitting between them. Germline V CDR1 and CDR2: SGHTS, YDEGEE. The CDR3 extends over 13 amino acids. CDR3 residues: CASSLGRVYEQYF. The CDR3 nucleotides are TGTGCCAGCAGCTTGGGCAGGGTCTACGAGCAGTACTTC.

V gene TRBV7-2 combines with J gene TRBJ1-5; weak D call: TRBD1 (6 bases). V dropped 2 bases and J dropped 2 bases, with 19 bases sitting between them. The CDR3 extends over 18 amino acids. The germline gives CDR1 SGHTA, CDR2 FQGNSA. The CDR3 DNA follows: TGTGCCAGCAGCTTAACATTCCTGGGGGCTGCGGGCAATCAGCCCCAGCATTTT. Translation: CASSLTFLGAAGNQPQHF.

The chain is built from TRBV5-4 and TRBJ1-3; no definite D call. This CDR3 comprises 14 residues. Germline CDR1 reads SGHNT; CDR2 reads YYREEE (reference sequence). Deletions cut 4 bases from V and 0 bases from J, with 8 bases between. For the CDR3, the DNA is TGTGCCAGCAGCCCGGGGTCCTCTGGAAACACCATATATTTT. As protein: CASSPGSSGNTIYF.

The chain links TRBV27 to TRBJ2-3; 11 nucleotides agree with TRBD2. The CDR3 has 16 amino acids. Germline lookup yields CDR1 MNHEY and CDR2 SMNVEV (reference sequence). Losses at the gene ends were 5 bases for V and 4 bases for J; bases not matched to a gene: 8. The CDR3 here is CASSILAGGTADTQYF. The CDR3, as DNA: TGTGCCAGCAGTATCCTAGCGGGAGGAACGGCAGATACGCAGTATTTT.

The V call is TRBV7-3, the J call TRBJ2-1; D is ambiguous. The germline gives CDR1 SGHTA, CDR2 FQGTGA. The CDR3 length is 14 residues. The germline V and J ends were trimmed by 1 base and 6 bases, with 10 bases remaining between them. As DNA, the CDR3 is TGTGCCAGCAGCTTAAGGGCTAGGAGCAATGAGCAGTTCTTC. The encoded protein is CASSLRARSNEQFF.

The chain combines TRBV5-1 with TRBJ2-1; 7 bases map to TRBD2. The CDR3 spans 14 residues. After removal of 0 bases from V and 8 bases from J, the junction contained 5 bases not matched to a gene. Germline V gives CDR1 SGHRS, CDR2 YFSETQ. CDR3 nucleotide sequence: TGCGCCAGCAGCTTGGCCTGGGGAGGGGATGAGCAGTTCTTC. Its translation is CASSLAWGGDEQFF.

The V gene is TRBV9, the J gene TRBJ2-1; no clear D gene. Germline loops: CDR1 SGDLS, CDR2 YYNGEE. V was trimmed by 3 bases and J by 8 bases, leaving 15 bases between them. The CDR3 length is 14 residues. CDR3 amino acids: CASSEGSSLDEQFF. Here the CDR3 DNA reads TGTGCCAGCAGCGAGGGCTCTTCGCTCGATGAGCAGTTCTTC.

The chain links TRBV4-3 to TRBJ2-7; D unresolved. CDR3 length equals 13 residues. Germline loops: CDR1 LGHNA, CDR2 YSLEER. Deletions cut 0 bases from V and 5 bases from J, with 8 bases between. The CDR3 protein is CASSQDLEDEQYF. Here the CDR3 DNA reads TGCGCCAGCAGCCAAGATTTAGAGGACGAGCAGTACTTC.

The J gene is TRBJ2-7, the V gene TRBV10-2; D is ambiguous. The V and J ends lost 3 bases and 4 bases respectively, with 10 bases between them. The CDR3 consists of 13 residues. The germline gives CDR1 WSHSY, CDR2 SAAADI. DNA for the CDR3: TGCGCCAGCAGTGACCCCGGCAAGTACGAGCAGTACTTC. As protein: CASSDPGKYEQYF.

The chain has TRBV11-2 and TRBJ2-7, with D perhaps TRBD1 (5 bases). The CDR3 is 15 amino acids. Germline assignment: CDR1 SGHAT and CDR2 FQNNGV. V was clipped by 3 bases and J by 5 bases, with 17 bases between them. As DNA, the CDR3 is TGTGCCAGCAGCTTTTGGGGCACGAGAGGTGACGAGCAGTACTTC. Translated: CASSFWGTRGDEQYF.

The gene calls are TRBV9 and TRBJ2-3; TRBD2 matches 7 bases. The CDR3 is 15 residues long. V lost 3 bases to trimming and J lost 2 bases; unmatched junction nucleotides: 6. Germline V CDR1 and CDR2: SGDLS, YYNGEE. The CDR3 reads CASSEGLEVTDTQYF. The CDR3 bases are TGTGCCAGCAGCGAAGGACTAGAGGTCACAGATACGCAGTATTTT. The variable domain in full, with the rest retrieved from reference TRBV9 and TRBJ2-3, is DSGVTQTPKHLITATGQRVTLRCSPRSGDLSVYWYQQSLDQGLQFLIQYYNGEERAKGNILERFSAQQFPDLHSELNLSSLELGDSALYFCASSEGLEVTDTQYFGPGTRLTVL.

The rearrangement links TRBV7-9 to TRBJ2-3; the match to TRBD2 covers 7 bases. From germline, CDR1 is SEHNR and CDR2 FQNEAQ (reference sequence). This CDR3 contains 16 residues. V lost 5 bases and J lost 2; bases outside the gene matches: 10. The CDR3 DNA reads TGTGCCAGCAGCATGTCCGGGACTACCCTCACAGATACGCAGTATTTT. Translating gives CASSMSGTTLTDTQYF. Full variable domain (outside the CDR3, taken from reference TRBV7-9 and TRBJ2-3): DTGVSQNPRHKITKRGQNVTFRCDPISEHNRLYWYRQTLGQGPEFLTYFQNEAQLEKSRLLSDRFSAERPKGSFSTLEIQRTEQGDSAMYLCASSMSGTTLTDTQYFGPGTRLTVL.